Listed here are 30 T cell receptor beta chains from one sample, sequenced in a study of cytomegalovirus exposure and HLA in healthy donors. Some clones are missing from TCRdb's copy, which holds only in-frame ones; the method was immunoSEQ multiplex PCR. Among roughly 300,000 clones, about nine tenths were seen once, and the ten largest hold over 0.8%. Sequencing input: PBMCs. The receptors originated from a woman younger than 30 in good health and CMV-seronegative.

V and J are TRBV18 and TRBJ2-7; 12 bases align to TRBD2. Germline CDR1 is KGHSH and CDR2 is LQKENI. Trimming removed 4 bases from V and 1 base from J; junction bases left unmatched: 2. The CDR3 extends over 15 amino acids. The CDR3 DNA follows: TGTGCCAGCTCACGGACTAGCGGGACTTCCTACGAGCAGTACTTC. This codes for CASSRTSGTSYEQYF. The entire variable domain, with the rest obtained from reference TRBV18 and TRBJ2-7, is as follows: NAGVMQNPRHLVRRRGQEARLRCSPMKGHSHVYWYRQLPEEGLKFMVYLQKENIIDESGMPKERFSAEFPKEGPSILRIQQVVRGDSAAYFCASSRTSGTSYEQYFGPGTRLTVT.

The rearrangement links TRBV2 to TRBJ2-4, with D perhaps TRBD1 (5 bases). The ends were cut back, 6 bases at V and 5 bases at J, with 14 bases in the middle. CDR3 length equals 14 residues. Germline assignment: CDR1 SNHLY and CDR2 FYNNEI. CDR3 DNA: TGTGCCAGCAGCTTTCAGGGTTCCGAAAACATTCAGTACTTC. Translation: CASSFQGSENIQYF. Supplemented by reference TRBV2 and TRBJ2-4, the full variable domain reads EPEVTQTPSHQVTQMGQEVILRCVPISNHLYFYWYRQILGQKVEFLVSFYNNEISEKSEIFDDQFSVERPDGSNFTLKIRSTKLEDSAMYFCASSFQGSENIQYFGAGTRLSVL.

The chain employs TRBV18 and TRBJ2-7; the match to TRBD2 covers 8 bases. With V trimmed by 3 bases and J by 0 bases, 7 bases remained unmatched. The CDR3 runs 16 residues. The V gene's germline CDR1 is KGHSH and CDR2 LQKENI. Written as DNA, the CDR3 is TGTGCCAGCTCACCTCCGGCAGCGGGAGCCTCCTACGAGCAGTACTTC. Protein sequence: CASSPPAAGASYEQYF.

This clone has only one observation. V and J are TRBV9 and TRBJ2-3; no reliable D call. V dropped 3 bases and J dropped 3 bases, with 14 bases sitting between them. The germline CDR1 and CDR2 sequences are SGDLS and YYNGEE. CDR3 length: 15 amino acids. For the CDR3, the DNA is TGTGCCAGCAGCGCCGACGGTCTAGTTACAGATACGCAGTATTTT. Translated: CASSADGLVTDTQYF.

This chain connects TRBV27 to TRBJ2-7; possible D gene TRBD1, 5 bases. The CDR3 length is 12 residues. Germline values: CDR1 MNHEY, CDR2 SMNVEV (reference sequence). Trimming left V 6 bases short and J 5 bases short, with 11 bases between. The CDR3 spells CASSYGHDEQYF. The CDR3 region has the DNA TGTGCCAGCAGCTATGGACACGACGAGCAGTACTTC.

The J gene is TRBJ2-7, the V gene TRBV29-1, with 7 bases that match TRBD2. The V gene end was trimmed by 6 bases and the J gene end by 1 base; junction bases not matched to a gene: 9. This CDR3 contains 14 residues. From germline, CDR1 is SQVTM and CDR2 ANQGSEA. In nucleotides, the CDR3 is TGCAGCGTCCCCACGAGCGGGAATTCCTACGAGCAGTACTTC. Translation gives CSVPTSGNSYEQYF.

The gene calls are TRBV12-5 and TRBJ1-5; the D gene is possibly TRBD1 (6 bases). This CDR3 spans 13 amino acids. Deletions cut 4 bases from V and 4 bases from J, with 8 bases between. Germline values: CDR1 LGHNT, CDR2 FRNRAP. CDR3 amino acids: CASGYRENQPQHF. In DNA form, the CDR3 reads TGTGCTAGTGGTTACAGGGAGAATCAGCCCCAGCATTTT.

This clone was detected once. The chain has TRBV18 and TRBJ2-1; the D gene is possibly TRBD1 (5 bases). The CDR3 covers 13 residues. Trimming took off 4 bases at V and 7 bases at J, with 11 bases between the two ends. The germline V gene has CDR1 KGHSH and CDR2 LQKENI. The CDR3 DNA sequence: TGTGCCAGCTCACTGACAGAAACAAATGAGCAGTTCTTC. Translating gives CASSLTETNEQFF.

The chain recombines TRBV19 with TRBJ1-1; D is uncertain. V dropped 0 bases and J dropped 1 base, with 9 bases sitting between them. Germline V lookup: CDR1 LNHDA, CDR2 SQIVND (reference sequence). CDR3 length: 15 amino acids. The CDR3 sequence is CASSIDGGGNTEAFF. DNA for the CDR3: TGTGCCAGTAGTATAGATGGAGGCGGGAACACTGAAGCTTTCTTT.

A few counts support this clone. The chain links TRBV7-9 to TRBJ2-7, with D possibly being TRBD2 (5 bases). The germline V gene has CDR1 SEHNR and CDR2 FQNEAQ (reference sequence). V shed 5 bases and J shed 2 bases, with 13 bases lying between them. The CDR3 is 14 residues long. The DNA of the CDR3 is TGTGCCAGCAGCCCCCCCGGGAAGACCTACGAGCAGTACTTC. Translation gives CASSPPGKTYEQYF.

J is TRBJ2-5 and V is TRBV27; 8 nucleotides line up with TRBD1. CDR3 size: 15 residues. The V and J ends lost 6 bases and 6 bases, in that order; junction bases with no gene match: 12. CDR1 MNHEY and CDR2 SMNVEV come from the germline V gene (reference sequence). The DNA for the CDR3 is TGTGCCAGCAGGAGGGGTGGACAGGGTTTGCAGACCCAGTACTTC. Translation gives CASRRGGQGLQTQYF.

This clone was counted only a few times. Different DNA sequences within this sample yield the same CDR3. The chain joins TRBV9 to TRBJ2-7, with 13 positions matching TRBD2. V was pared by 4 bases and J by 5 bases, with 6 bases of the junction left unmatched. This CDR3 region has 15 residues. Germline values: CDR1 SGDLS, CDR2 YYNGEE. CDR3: CASSPTSGRSNEQYF. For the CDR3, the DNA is TGTGCCAGCAGCCCGACTAGCGGGAGGAGCAACGAGCAGTACTTC. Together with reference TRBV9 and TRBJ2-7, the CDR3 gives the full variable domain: DSGVTQTPKHLITATGQRVTLRCSPRSGDLSVYWYQQSLDQGLQFLIQYYNGEERAKGNILERFSAQQFPDLHSELNLSSLELGDSALYFCASSPTSGRSNEQYFGPGTRLTVT.

The CDR3 DNA sequence: TGTGCCAGCAGCGACAGTAACCGGCTAAAGAACACCGGGGAGCTGTTTTTT. This codes for CASSDSNRLKNTGELFF. The gene calls are TRBV9 and TRBJ2-2; D unresolved. Trimming cost V 3 bases and J 1 base, with 16 bases left between them. Germline lookup yields CDR1 SGDLS and CDR2 YYNGEE. This CDR3 contains 17 residues.

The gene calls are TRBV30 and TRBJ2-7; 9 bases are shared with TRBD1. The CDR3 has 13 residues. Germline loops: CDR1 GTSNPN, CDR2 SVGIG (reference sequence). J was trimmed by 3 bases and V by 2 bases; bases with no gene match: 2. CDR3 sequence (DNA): TGTGCCTGGAGTAGACAGGGGGGCTACGAGCAGTACTTC. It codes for CAWSRQGGYEQYF.

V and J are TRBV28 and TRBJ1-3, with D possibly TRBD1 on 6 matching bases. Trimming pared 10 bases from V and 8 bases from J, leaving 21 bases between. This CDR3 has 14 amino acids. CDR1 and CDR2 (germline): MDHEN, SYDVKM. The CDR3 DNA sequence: TGTGCCACCAACCTAGGCCAAGGGGGGGACACCATATATTTT. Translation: CATNLGQGGDTIYF. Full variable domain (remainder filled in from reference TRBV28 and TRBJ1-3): DVKVTQSSRYLVKRTGEKVFLECVQDMDHENMFWYRQDPGLGLRLIYFSYDVKMKEKGDIPEGYSVSREKKERFSLILESASTNQTSMYLCATNLGQGGDTIYFGEGSWLTVV.

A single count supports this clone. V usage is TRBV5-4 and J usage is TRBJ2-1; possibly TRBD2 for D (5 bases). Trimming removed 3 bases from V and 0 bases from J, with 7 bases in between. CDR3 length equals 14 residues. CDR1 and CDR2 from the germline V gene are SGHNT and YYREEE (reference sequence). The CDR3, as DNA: TGTGCCAGCAGCTGGGAGAGCTCCTACAATGAGCAGTTCTTC. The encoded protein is CASSWESSYNEQFF.

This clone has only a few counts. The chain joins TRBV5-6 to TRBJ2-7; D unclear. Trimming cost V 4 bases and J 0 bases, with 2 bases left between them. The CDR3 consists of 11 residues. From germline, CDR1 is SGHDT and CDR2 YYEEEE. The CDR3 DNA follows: TGTGCCAGCAGCCGCTCCTACGAGCAGTACTTC. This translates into CASSRSYEQYF.

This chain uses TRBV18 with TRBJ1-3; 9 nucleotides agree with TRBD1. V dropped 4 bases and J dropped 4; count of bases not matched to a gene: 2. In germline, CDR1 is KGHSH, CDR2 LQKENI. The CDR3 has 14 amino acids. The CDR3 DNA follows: TGTGCCAGCTCACGGGGACAGGGCGGAAACACCATATATTTT. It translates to CASSRGQGGNTIYF.

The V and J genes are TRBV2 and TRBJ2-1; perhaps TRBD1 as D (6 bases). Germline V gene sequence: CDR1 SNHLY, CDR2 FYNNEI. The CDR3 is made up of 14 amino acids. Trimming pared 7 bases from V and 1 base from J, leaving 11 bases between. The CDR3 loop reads CASNYRESYNEQFF. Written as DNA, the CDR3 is TGTGCCAGCAATTACAGGGAATCCTACAATGAGCAGTTCTTC.

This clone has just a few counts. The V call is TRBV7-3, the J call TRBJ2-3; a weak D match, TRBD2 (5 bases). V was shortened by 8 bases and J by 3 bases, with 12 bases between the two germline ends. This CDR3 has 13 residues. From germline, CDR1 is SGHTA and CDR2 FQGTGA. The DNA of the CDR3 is TGTGCCAGCGGGAGCGGTGGGACAGATACGCAGTATTTT. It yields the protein CASGSGGTDTQYF.

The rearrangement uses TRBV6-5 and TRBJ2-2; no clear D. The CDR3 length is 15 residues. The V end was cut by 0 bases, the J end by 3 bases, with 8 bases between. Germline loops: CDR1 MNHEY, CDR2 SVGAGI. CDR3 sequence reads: CASSYSLDYTGELFF. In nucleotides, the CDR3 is TGTGCCAGCAGTTACTCGCTCGACTACACCGGGGAGCTGTTTTTT.

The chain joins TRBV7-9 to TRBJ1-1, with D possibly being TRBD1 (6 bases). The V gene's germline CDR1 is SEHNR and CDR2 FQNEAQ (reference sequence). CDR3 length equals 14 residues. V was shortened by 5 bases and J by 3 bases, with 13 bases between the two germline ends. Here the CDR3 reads CASSPWTDYTEAFF. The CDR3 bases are TGTGCCAGCAGCCCGTGGACAGACTACACTGAAGCTTTCTTT.

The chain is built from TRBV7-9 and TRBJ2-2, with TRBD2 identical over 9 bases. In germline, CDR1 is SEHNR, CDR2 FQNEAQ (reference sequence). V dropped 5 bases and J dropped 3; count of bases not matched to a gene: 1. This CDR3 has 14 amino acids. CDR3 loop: CASSRLADTGELFF. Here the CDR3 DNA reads TGTGCCAGCAGCCGACTAGCGGACACCGGGGAGCTGTTTTTT.

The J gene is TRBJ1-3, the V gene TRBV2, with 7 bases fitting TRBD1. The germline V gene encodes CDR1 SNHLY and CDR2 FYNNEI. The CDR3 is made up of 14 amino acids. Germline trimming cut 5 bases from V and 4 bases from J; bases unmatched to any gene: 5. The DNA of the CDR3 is TGTGCCAGCAGTCGACAGGGCTCCGGAAACACCATATATTTT. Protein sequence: CASSRQGSGNTIYF.

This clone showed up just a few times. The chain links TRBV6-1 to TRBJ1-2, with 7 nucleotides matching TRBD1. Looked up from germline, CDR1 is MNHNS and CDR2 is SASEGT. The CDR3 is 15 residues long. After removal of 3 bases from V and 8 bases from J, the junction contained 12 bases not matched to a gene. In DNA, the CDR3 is TGTGCCAGCAGTGATCCCTCGAGGGGGCCGTGGGGCTACACCTTC. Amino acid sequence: CASSDPSRGPWGYTF.

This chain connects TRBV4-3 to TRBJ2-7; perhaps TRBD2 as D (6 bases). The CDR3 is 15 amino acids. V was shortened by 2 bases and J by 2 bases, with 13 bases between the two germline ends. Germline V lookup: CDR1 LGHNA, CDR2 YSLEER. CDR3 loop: CASSQWASEAYEQYF. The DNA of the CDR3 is TGCGCCAGCAGCCAATGGGCTAGCGAGGCCTACGAGCAGTACTTC.

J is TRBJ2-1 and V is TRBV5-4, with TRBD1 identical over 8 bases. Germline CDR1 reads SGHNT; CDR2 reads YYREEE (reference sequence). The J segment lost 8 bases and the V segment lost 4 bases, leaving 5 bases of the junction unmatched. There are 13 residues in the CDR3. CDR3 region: CASSRQGSDEQFF. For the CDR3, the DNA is TGTGCCAGCAGCAGACAGGGGTCCGATGAGCAGTTCTTC.

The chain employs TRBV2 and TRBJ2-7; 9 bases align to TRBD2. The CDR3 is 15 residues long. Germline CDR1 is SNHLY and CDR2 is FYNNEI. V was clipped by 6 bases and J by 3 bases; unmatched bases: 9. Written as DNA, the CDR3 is TGTGCCAGCAGACATCCGGGACTAGCAAACTACGAGCAGTACTTC. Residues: CASRHPGLANYEQYF. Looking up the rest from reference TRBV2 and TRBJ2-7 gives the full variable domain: EPEVTQTPSHQVTQMGQEVILRCVPISNHLYFYWYRQILGQKVEFLVSFYNNEISEKSEIFDDQFSVERPDGSNFTLKIRSTKLEDSAMYFCASRHPGLANYEQYFGPGTRLTVT.

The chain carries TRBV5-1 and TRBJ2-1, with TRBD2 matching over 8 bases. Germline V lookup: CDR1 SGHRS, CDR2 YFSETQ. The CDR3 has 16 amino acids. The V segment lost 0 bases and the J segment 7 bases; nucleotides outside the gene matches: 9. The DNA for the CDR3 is TGCGCCAGCAGCTTGGCCCCAGCGGGAGTTGTTAATGAGCAGTTCTTC. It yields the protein CASSLAPAGVVNEQFF.

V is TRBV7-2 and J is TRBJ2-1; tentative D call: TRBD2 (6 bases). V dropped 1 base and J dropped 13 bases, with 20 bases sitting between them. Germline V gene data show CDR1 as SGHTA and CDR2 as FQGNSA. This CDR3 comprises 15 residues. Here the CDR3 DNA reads TGTGCCAGCAGCTTAGGTGGGACTCCAACGACAATCCAGTTCTTC. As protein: CASSLGGTPTTIQFF. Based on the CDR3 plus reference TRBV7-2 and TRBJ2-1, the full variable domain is GAGVSQSPSNKVTEKGKDVELRCDPISGHTALYWYRQSLGQGLEFLIYFQGNSAPDKSGLPSDRFSAERTGGSVSTLTIQRTQQEDSAVYLCASSLGGTPTTIQFFGPGTRLTVL.